This is a list of T cell receptor beta chains from one sample in a study of shared clonotypes between healthy human individuals. Clones were read by immunoSEQ multiplex PCR, and TCRdb kept only the in-frame ones, dropping some. The sample includes around 2,000,000 clones, roughly 95% of them seen just once. Specimen: naive CD8+ T cells sorted from blood. These receptors all stem from a man aged 18 to 30 in good health. The CDR3 runs from the conserved cysteine through the conserved F or W. D genes are given only for firm matches. Clone size is not always given. Where it is, it says once, few, many or a class for expanded clones.

j_call d_call clone_size v_call cdr3_aa cdr3_nt
TRBJ1-1 NA few TRBV15 CATSRDDGNTEAFF TGTGCCACCAGCAGAGATGATGGGAACACTGAAGCTTTCTTT
TRBJ2-3 NA NA TRBV7-9 CASSLEGGLDTQYF TGTGCCAGCAGCTTAGAGGGGGGCTTAGATACGCAGTATTTT
TRBJ2-7 TRBD2 NA TRBV7-9 CASSYGAGTYEQYF TGTGCCAGCAGCTACGGAGCGGGAACCTACGAGCAGTACTTC
TRBJ2-7 TRBD1 NA TRBV6-1 CASRGTGGGYEQYF TGTGCCAGCAGAGGGACAGGGGGAGGGTACGAGCAGTACTTC
TRBJ2-7 TRBD1 NA TRBV30 CAWSVGGQGFPYEQYF TGTGCCTGGAGTGTAGGGGGACAGGGGTTCCCCTACGAGCAGTACTTC
TRBJ2-1 TRBD2 NA TRBV2 CASSGSSGGEREQFF TGTGCCAGCAGTGGTTCTAGCGGGGGGGAGCGGGAGCAGTTCTTC
TRBJ1-2 NA NA TRBV11-2 CASSLDPRQGTNYGYTF TGTGCCAGCAGCTTAGATCCTAGACAAGGGACTAACTATGGCTACACCTTC
TRBJ1-3 TRBD1 NA TRBV5-1 CASSLGQVSGNTIYF TGCGCCAGCAGCTTAGGACAGGTCTCTGGAAACACCATATATTTT
TRBJ2-1 TRBD2 NA TRBV7-9 CASSIRAGAYNEQFF TGTGCCAGCAGCATCCGAGCGGGGGCCTACAATGAGCAGTTCTTC
TRBJ2-5 TRBD2 NA TRBV28 CASSFLYAGEAQETQYF TGTGCCAGCAGTTTTTTGTATGCGGGGGAGGCCCAAGAGACCCAGTACTTC
TRBJ1-5 TRBD1 NA TRBV9 CASSGTGGSNQPQHF TGTGCCAGCAGCGGTACAGGGGGTAGCAATCAGCCCCAGCATTTT
TRBJ2-7 TRBD1 once TRBV6-5 CASSYSTGQVPYEQYF TGTGCCAGCAGTTACTCGACGGGACAGGTTCCCTACGAGCAGTACTTC
TRBJ2-1 TRBD2 NA TRBV7-8 CASSLPTSGSEQFF TGTGCCAGCAGCTTACCCACTAGCGGCTCTGAGCAGTTCTTC
TRBJ1-2 TRBD1 NA TRBV19 CAMGTVGLSQLWLPNYGYTF TGTGCCATGGGGACAGTGGGTCTTTCCCAACTATGGCTTCCCAACTATGGCTACACCTTC
TRBJ1-1 NA NA TRBV5-1 CASSPDGGMNTEAFF TGCGCCAGCAGCCCGGATGGGGGTATGAACACTGAAGCTTTCTTT
TRBJ2-2 TRBD1 NA TRBV6-6 CASSLTGGITGELFF TGTGCCAGCAGTTTAACAGGGGGGATCACCGGGGAGCTGTTTTTT
TRBJ2-7 NA once TRBV5-4 CASSIGAGSSYEQYF TGTGCCAGCAGCATCGGAGCAGGGAGCTCCTACGAGCAGTACTTC
TRBJ2-2 TRBD2 NA TRBV7-9 CASTPERDGTGELFF TGTGCCAGCACACCCGAGCGGGACGGGACCGGGGAGCTGTTTTTT
TRBJ1-2 NA NA TRBV6-1 CASSDWATAYYTF TGTGCCAGCAGCGATTGGGCTACCGCATACTACACCTTC
TRBJ2-2 NA NA TRBV29-1 CSVVSTGELFF TGCAGCGTTGTATCCACCGGGGAGCTGTTTTTT
TRBJ1-2 NA NA TRBV28 CASTPWLEGAYGYTF TGTGCCAGCACCCCCTGGCTTGAGGGCGCCTATGGCTACACCTTC
TRBJ2-7 NA NA TRBV7-9 CASSLYEYEQYF TGTGCCAGCAGCCTATATGAGTACGAGCAGTACTTC
TRBJ2-1 TRBD2 NA TRBV5-1 CASSLVASGTHNEQFF TGCGCCAGCAGCTTGGTGGCTAGCGGGACCCACAATGAGCAGTTCTTC
TRBJ2-1 TRBD2 NA TRBV7-9 CASSSKVGEGPYNEQFF TGTGCCAGCAGCTCAAAAGTGGGGGAGGGCCCCTACAATGAGCAGTTCTTC
TRBJ2-1 TRBD2 NA TRBV2 CASRRGLAGGGSYNEQFF TGTGCCAGCAGGAGGGGACTAGCGGGAGGGGGCTCCTACAATGAGCAGTTCTTC
TRBJ2-7 NA NA TRBV7-2 CASSLGIGTGEQYF TGTGCCAGCAGCTTAGGCATAGGGACGGGGGAGCAGTACTTC
TRBJ2-7 NA NA TRBV7-2 CASSLDGPAGTEQYF TGTGCCAGCAGCTTAGATGGTCCGGCAGGGACCGAGCAGTACTTC
TRBJ2-7 TRBD2 NA TRBV9 CASSPSSGLHPEQYF TGTGCCAGCAGCCCATCTAGCGGCCTACATCCCGAGCAGTACTTC
TRBJ2-4 NA NA TRBV18 CASSPITENIQYF TGTGCCAGCTCACCAATAACGGAAAACATTCAGTACTTC
TRBJ2-1 NA NA TRBV5-1 CASIPVRDGENEQFF TGCGCCAGCATTCCTGTCAGGGACGGGGAGAATGAGCAGTTCTTC
TRBJ2-7 NA NA TRBV13 CASSLRGGAYEQYF TGTGCCAGCAGCTTGAGGGGAGGTGCCTACGAGCAGTACTTC
TRBJ2-1 NA NA TRBV7-9 CASSLGYGFEQFF TGTGCCAGCAGCTTAGGTTACGGGTTTGAGCAGTTCTTC
TRBJ1-5 NA NA TRBV9 CASSVDGQDQPQHF TGTGCCAGCAGCGTAGATGGTCAGGATCAGCCCCAGCATTTT
TRBJ2-5 NA NA TRBV5-1 CASSFWGTDSTETQYF TGCGCCAGCAGCTTCTGGGGGACTGACTCGACGGAGACCCAGTACTTC
TRBJ1-6 NA NA TRBV30 CAWSVQESSYNSPLHF TGTGCCTGGAGTGTACAAGAGAGCTCCTATAATTCACCCCTCCACTTT
TRBJ1-1 NA NA TRBV28 CASSLFWVGRNTEAFF TGTGCCAGCAGTTTATTTTGGGTCGGGCGGAACACTGAAGCTTTCTTT
TRBJ2-1 NA NA TRBV7-2 CASSLGLGLVWDEQFF TGTGCCAGCAGCTTAGGACTGGGGCTAGTTTGGGATGAGCAGTTCTTC
TRBJ1-2 NA NA TRBV5-6 CASSLYGAGTF TGTGCCAGCAGCTTGTACGGTGCCGGCACCTTC
TRBJ2-1 NA NA TRBV9 CASSVSGEQFF TGTGCCAGCAGCGTTTCAGGGGAGCAGTTCTTC
TRBJ1-5 NA NA TRBV2 CASSESEQGGNQPQHF TGTGCCAGCAGTGAATCCGAACAGGGCGGCAATCAGCCCCAGCATTTT
TRBJ1-6 TRBD1 NA TRBV5-5 CASSLLQGGNSPLHF TGTGCCAGCAGCCTCCTACAGGGGGGGAATTCACCCCTCCACTTT
TRBJ2-2 TRBD1 NA TRBV27 CASRRTGAGELFF TGTGCCAGCAGGCGGACAGGGGCAGGGGAGCTGTTTTTT
TRBJ2-1 NA NA TRBV5-1 CASSLASPTGLEQFF TGCGCCAGCAGCTTGGCTAGTCCCACTGGACTAGAGCAGTTCTTC
TRBJ2-5 NA NA TRBV7-6 CASSSREPLQETQYF TGTGCCAGCAGTTCCAGGGAGCCACTCCAAGAGACCCAGTACTTC
TRBJ2-7 NA NA TRBV28 CASSLFFGGEQYF TGTGCCAGCAGTTTATTTTTCGGGGGCGAGCAGTACTTC
TRBJ2-7 TRBD2 NA TRBV29-1 CSVEDGGAYEQYF TGCAGCGTTGAAGATGGGGGGGCCTACGAGCAGTACTTC
TRBJ2-1 TRBD2 NA TRBV4-3 CASSQDGSGSSYNEQFF TGCGCCAGCAGCCAAGATGGTAGCGGGAGCTCCTACAATGAGCAGTTCTTC
TRBJ2-1 TRBD1 NA TRBV15 CATTPGQGAYNEQFF TGTGCCACCACGCCGGGACAGGGGGCATACAATGAGCAGTTCTTC
TRBJ2-5 NA NA TRBV7-9 CASSQTIQETQYF TGTGCCAGCAGCCAAACGATTCAAGAGACCCAGTACTTC
TRBJ2-1 TRBD2 NA TRBV4-3 CASSQASGIRIEQFF TGCGCCAGCAGCCAAGCTAGCGGGATAAGGATTGAGCAGTTCTTC
TRBJ1-1 TRBD1 NA TRBV6-1 CASSEDRGARLGTEAFF TGTGCCAGCAGTGAAGACAGGGGAGCCCGGTTGGGCACTGAAGCTTTCTTT
TRBJ2-7 NA NA TRBV7-2 CASSLWYGTYEQYF TGTGCCAGCAGCTTATGGTACGGGACCTACGAGCAGTACTTC
TRBJ2-7 TRBD1 NA TRBV5-8 CASSFGTGDYEQYF TGTGCCAGCAGCTTCGGGACAGGGGACTACGAGCAGTACTTC